This T cell receptor beta chain came from a study of PD-1 blockade in classical Hodgkin lymphoma. Per germline, CDR1 SEHNR and CDR2 FQNEAQ (reference sequence). This CDR3 is 12 amino acids long. V was clipped by 3 bases and J by 1 base, with 3 bases between them. TCRdb keeps only in-frame clones here, not all; method: immunoSEQ multiplex PCR. Counted here are over 14,000 clones, approximately 90% occurring once; the ten biggest clones make up under 6.5%. The time point: newly diagnosed, previously untreated cHL patient sample. Isolated CD8+ T cells were derived from thawed PBMCs through magnetic negative selection. PBMCs from untreated, newly diagnosed classical Hodgkin lymphoma were comparison samples. Whole-study results and caveats: Newly diagnosed patients reportedly had lower baseline TCR diversity than healthy donors. Still unresolved is the cause of the repertoire differences, which may be disease activity or prior therapy.

With respect to this clone: The antigen is unknown.

The genes are TRBV7-9 and TRBJ1-1; D is unresolved. Sequenced material: CD8+ T cells from blood. The TCR comes from a human donor with classical Hodgkin lymphoma. The CDR3 nucleotides are TGTGCCAGCAGCTTTAAGAACACTGAAGCTTTCTTT. It codes for CASSFKNTEAFF.